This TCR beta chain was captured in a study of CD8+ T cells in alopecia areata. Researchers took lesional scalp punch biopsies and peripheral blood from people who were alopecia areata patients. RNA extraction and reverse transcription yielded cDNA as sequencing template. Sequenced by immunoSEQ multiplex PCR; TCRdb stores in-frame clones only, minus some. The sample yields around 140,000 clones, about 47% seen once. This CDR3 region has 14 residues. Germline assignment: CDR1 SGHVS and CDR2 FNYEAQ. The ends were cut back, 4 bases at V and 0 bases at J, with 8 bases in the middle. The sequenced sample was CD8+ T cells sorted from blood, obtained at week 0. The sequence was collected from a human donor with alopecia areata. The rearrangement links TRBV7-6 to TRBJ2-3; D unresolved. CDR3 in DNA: TGTGCCAGCAGCTCCAGACCGAGCACAGATACGCAGTATTTT. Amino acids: CASSSRPSTDTQYF.